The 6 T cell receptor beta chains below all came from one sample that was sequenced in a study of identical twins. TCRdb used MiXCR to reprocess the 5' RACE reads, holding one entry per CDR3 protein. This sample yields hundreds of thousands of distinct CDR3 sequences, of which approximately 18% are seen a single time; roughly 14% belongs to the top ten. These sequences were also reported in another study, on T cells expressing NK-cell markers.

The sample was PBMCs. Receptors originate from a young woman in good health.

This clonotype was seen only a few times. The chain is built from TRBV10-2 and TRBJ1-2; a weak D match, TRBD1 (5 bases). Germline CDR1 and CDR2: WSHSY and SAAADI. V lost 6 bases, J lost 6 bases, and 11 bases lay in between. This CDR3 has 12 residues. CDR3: CASRPGGDGYTF. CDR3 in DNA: TGCGCCAGCAGGCCTGGGGGGGATGGCTACACCTTC.

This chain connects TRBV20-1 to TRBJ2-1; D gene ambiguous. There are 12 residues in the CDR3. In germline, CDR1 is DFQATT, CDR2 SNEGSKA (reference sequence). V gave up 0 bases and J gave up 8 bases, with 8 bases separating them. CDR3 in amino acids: CSARESRDEQFF. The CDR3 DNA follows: TGCAGTGCTAGAGAGTCCCGAGATGAGCAGTTCTTC.

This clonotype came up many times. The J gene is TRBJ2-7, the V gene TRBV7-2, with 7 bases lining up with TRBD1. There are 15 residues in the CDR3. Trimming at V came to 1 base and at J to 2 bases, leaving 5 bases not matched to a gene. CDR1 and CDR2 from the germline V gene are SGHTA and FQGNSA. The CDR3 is CASSLEGTAPYEQYF. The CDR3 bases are TGTGCCAGCAGCTTAGAGGGGACAGCCCCCTACGAGCAGTACTTC.

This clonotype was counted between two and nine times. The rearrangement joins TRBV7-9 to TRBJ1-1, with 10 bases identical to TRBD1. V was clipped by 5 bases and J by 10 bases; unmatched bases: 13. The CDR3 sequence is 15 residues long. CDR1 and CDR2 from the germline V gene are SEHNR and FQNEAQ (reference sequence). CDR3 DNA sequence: TGTGCCAGCAGCCACGGGACAGGGGAGATATTAGGAGCTTTCTTT. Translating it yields CASSHGTGEILGAFF.

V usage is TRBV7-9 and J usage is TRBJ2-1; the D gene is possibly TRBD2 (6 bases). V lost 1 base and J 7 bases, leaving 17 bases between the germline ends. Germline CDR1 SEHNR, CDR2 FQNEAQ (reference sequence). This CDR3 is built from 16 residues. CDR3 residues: CASSLDGTGPGNEQFF. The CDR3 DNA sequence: TGTGCCAGCAGCTTAGATGGGACTGGGCCTGGGAATGAGCAGTTCTTC.

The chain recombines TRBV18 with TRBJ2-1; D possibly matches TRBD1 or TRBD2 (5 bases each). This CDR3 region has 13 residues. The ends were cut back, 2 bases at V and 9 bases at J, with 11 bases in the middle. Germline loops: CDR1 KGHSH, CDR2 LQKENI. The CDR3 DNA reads TGTGCCAGCTCACCAAATCCTGGGGGTGAGCAGTTCTTC. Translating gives CASSPNPGGEQFF.